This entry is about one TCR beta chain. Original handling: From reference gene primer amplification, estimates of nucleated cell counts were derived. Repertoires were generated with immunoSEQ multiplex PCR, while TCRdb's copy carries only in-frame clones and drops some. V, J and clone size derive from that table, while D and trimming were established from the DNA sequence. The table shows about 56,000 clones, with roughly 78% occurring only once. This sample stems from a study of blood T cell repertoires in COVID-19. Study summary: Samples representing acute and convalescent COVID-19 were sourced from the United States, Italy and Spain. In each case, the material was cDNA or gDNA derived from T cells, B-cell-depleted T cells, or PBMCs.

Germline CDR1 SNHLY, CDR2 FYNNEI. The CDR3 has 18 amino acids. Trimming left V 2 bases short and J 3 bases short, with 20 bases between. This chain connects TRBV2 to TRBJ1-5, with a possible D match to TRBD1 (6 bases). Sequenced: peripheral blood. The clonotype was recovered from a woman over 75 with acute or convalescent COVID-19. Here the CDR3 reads CASSETPGRGGNNQPQHF. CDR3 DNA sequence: TGTGCCAGCAGTGAAACGCCGGGGAGGGGGGGGAACAATCAGCCCCAGCATTTT.